This T cell receptor beta chain comes out of a study of blood T cell repertoires in COVID-19. Recovery among Cohort 3 donors was established by two negative PCRs, clearance, or symptom resolution. The table came from immunoSEQ multiplex PCR; TCRdb's copy has only in-frame clones and leaves some out. The table has 200,000 to 250,000 clones, approximately 82% seen once. This CDR3 has 13 amino acids. The V end was cut by 2 bases, the J end by 8 bases, with 12 bases between. CDR1 and CDR2 (germline): GTSNPN, SVGIG (reference sequence). This clone was observed a few times. The sequence derives from a man in his forties who had recovered from COVID-19. V is TRBV30 and J is TRBJ1-4; D is possibly TRBD1 (5 bases). The sequenced material came from PBMCs or T cells enriched from blood (not recorded which). This chain's CDR3 is CAWSSRGQEKLFF. The CDR3 nucleotides read TGTGCCTGGAGTAGTAGGGGCCAGGAAAAACTGTTTTTT. Full variable domain (outside the CDR3, taken from reference TRBV30 and TRBJ1-4): SQTIHQWPATLVQPVGSPLSLECTVEGTSNPNLYWYRQAAGRGLQLLFYSVGIGQISSEVPQNLSASRPQDRQFILSSKKLLLSDSGFYLCAWSSRGQEKLFFGSGTQLSVL.